What follows are 2 T cell receptor beta chains derived from one specimen sequenced in a study of blood T cell repertoires in COVID-19. Using immunoSEQ multiplex PCR, the repertoire was profiled, and TCRdb retains in-frame clones only, with some absent. Here the sample spans roughly 150,000 clones, roughly 75% being singletons. Specimen: PBMCs or T cells enriched from blood (not recorded which). The receptor source for this set is a woman between 50 and 59 years old who had recovered from COVID-19.

V is TRBV7-2 and J is TRBJ2-2; TRBD1 agrees at 10 bases. CDR1 SGHTA and CDR2 FQGNSA come from the germline V gene. Trimming at V came to 4 bases and at J to 3 bases, leaving 2 bases not matched to a gene. This CDR3 has 15 amino acids. CDR3 DNA: TGTGCCAGCAGCTACGGGACAGGGGACACCGGGGAGCTGTTTTTT. Residues: CASSYGTGDTGELFF.

The gene calls are TRBV6-1 and TRBJ1-5; D gene ambiguous. Trimming stripped 0 bases from V and 4 bases from J, with 7 bases between. From germline, CDR1 is MNHNS and CDR2 SASEGT. The CDR3 has 14 amino acids. The CDR3 loop reads CASSEASGNQPQHF. Here the CDR3 DNA reads TGTGCCAGCAGTGAAGCGTCAGGTAATCAGCCCCAGCATTTT.